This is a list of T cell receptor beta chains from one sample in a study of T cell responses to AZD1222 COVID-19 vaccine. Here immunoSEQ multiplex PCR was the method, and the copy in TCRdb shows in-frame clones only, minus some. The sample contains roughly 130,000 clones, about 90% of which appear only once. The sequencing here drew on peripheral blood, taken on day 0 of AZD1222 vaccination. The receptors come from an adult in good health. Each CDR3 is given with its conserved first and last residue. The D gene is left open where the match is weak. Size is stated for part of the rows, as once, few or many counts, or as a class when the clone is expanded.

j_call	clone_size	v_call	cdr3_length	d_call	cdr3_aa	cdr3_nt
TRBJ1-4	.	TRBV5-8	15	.	CASSLGRTTNEKLFF	TGTGCCAGCAGCTTGGGGAGAACAACTAATGAAAAACTGTTTTTT
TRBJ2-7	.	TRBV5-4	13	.	CASSLEGGYEQYF	TGTGCCAGCAGCTTGGAGGGTGGCTACGAGCAGTACTTC
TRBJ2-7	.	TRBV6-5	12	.	CASSQSSYEQYF	TGTGCCAGCAGTCAAAGCTCCTACGAGCAGTACTTC
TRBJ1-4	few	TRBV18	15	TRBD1	CASSLRQGVREKLFF	TGTGCCAGCTCACTTCGACAGGGTGTTCGGGAAAAACTGTTTTTT
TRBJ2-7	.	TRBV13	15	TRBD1	CASSVTGGTGNEQYF	TGTGCCAGCAGCGTAACCGGTGGGACAGGGAACGAGCAGTACTTC
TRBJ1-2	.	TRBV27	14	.	CASSFGGSGYGYTF	TGTGCCAGCAGTTTTGGGGGATCGGGTTATGGCTACACCTTC
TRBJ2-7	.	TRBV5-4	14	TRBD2	CASSFLAGGREQYF	TGTGCCAGCAGCTTCCTGGCGGGGGGGCGTGAGCAGTACTTC
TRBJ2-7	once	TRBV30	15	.	CAWSLGQGRSYEQYF	TGTGCCTGGAGTCTAGGGCAGGGCCGCTCCTACGAGCAGTACTTC
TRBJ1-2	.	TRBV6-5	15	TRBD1	CASSPGTGSSYGYTF	TGTGCCAGCAGCCCCGGGACAGGGTCTTCCTATGGCTACACCTTC
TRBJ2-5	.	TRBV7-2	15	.	CASSFHAGLQETQYF	TGTGCCAGCAGCTTCCACGCCGGGTTGCAAGAGACCCAGTACTTC
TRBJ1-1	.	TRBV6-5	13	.	CASSSGRYTEAFF	TGTGCCAGCAGTAGCGGGCGATACACTGAAGCTTTCTTT
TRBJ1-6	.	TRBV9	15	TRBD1	CASSERTGNNSPLHF	TGTGCCAGCAGCGAACGGACAGGGAATAATTCACCCCTCCACTTT
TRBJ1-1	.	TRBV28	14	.	CASSLLGGNTEAFF	TGTGCCAGCAGTTTATTAGGCGGAAACACTGAAGCTTTCTTT
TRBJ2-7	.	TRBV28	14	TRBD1	CASSPQTGVGEQYF	TGTGCCAGCAGTCCGCAGACAGGGGTTGGCGAGCAGTACTTC
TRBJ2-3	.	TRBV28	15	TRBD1	CASGGQVASTDTQYF	TGTGCCAGCGGCGGACAGGTGGCTAGCACAGATACGCAGTATTTT
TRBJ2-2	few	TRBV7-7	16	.	CASSPRGAGWPGELFF	TGTGCCAGCAGCCCAAGGGGCGCGGGATGGCCCGGGGAGCTGTTTTTT
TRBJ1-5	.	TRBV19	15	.	CASSIDGGTNQPQHF	TGTGCCAGTAGTATTGACGGGGGTACCAATCAGCCCCAGCATTTT
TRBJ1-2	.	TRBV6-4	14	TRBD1	CASSPGTGVWGYTF	TGTGCCAGCAGCCCCGGGACAGGAGTTTGGGGCTACACCTTC
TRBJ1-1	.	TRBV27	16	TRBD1	CASSLSPTGGGTEAFF	TGTGCCAGCAGTTTATCCCCGACAGGGGGCGGCACTGAAGCTTTCTTT
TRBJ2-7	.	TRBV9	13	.	CASSGDSSGSQYF	TGTGCCAGCAGCGGGGACTCCTCGGGATCGCAGTACTTC
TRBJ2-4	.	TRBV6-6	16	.	CASSYSKLVDKNIQYF	TGTGCCAGCAGTTACTCGAAACTAGTTGACAAAAACATTCAGTACTTC
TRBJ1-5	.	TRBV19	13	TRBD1	CASSWTGNQPQHF	TGTGCCAGTAGCTGGACAGGGAATCAGCCCCAGCATTTT
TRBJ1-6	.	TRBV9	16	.	CASSGSQGMANSPLHF	TGTGCCAGCAGCGGATCCCAGGGTATGGCTAATTCACCCCTCCACTTT
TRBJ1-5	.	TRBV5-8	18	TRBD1	CASSLDQGGIISNQPQHF	TGTGCCAGCAGCTTGGACCAGGGGGGCATTATTAGCAATCAGCCCCAGCATTTT
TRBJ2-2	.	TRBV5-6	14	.	CASSLTSGDGELFF	TGTGCCAGCAGCTTAACTTCAGGGGACGGGGAGCTGTTTTTT
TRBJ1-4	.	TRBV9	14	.	CASSTVGLGGKLFF	TGTGCCAGCAGCACAGTAGGGCTAGGAGGAAAACTGTTTTTT
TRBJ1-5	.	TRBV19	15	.	CASSWDPGGNQPQHF	TGTGCCAGTAGTTGGGACCCAGGGGGCAATCAGCCCCAGCATTTT
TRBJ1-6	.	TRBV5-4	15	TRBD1	CASSVRGQGNSPLHF	TGTGCCAGCAGCGTCAGGGGACAGGGCAATTCACCCCTCCACTTT
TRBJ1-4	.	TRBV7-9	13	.	CASSLSGLEKLFF	TGTGCCAGCAGCTTGAGTGGGCTTGAAAAACTGTTTTTT
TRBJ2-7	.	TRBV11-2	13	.	CASSSAGTYEQYF	TGTGCCAGCAGCTCGGCCGGGACCTACGAGCAGTACTTC
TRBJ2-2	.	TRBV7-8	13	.	CASSNRETGELFF	TGTGCCAGCAGCAACAGGGAAACCGGGGAGCTGTTTTTT
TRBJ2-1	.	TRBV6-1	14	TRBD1	CASSDLTGGRSLFF	TGTGCCAGCAGTGATTTGACAGGGGGTCGGTCGCTGTTCTTC
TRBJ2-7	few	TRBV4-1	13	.	CASSQDRRYEQYF	TGCGCCAGCAGCCAAGATAGGCGCTACGAGCAGTACTTC
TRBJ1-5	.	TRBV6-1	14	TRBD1	CASSEADRAQPQHF	TGTGCCAGCAGTGAAGCGGACAGGGCTCAGCCCCAGCATTTT
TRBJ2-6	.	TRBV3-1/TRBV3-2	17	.	CASSQSFRGSGANVLTF	TGTGCCAGCAGCCAGAGTTTTAGGGGGTCTGGGGCCAACGTCCTGACTTTC
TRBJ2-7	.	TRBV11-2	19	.	CASSHRVRGGFENSYEQYF	TGTGCCAGCAGCCACCGGGTGAGGGGTGGATTTGAGAACTCCTACGAGCAGTACTTC
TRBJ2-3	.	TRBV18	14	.	CASSPPANADTQYF	TGTGCCAGCTCACCACCGGCCAATGCAGATACGCAGTATTTT